This T cell receptor (beta chain) was identified during a study of shared clonotypes between healthy human individuals. Turning to this clone: Other DNA sequences from this sample encode an identical CDR3 as well.

The sequenced material, unsorted PBMC DNA, was run on ten immunoSEQ deep assay plates. Some clones are missing from TCRdb's copy, which holds only in-frame ones; the method was immunoSEQ multiplex PCR. The sample holds some 500,000 clones, around three quarters seen once. V was shortened by 0 bases and J by 3 bases, with 12 bases between the two germline ends. Germline assignment: CDR1 SGHTA and CDR2 FQGNSA. This CDR3 comprises 15 residues. The sequenced sample consisted of PBMCs. The receptor comes from a woman aged 40 to 55 in good health. Some clones in this sample may be carry-over from other donors' samples. The chain joins TRBV7-2 to TRBJ2-7; possible D gene TRBD2, 6 bases. The CDR3 here is CASSLAAGSGYEQYF. In DNA form, the CDR3 reads TGTGCCAGCAGCTTAGCGGCGGGATCGGGCTACGAGCAGTACTTC.